The 15 T cell receptor beta chains reported below all come from one sample, sequenced in a study of blood T cell repertoires in COVID-19. Produced via immunoSEQ multiplex PCR; TCRdb's table is partial and in-frame only. The sample holds roughly 200,000 clones; roughly 90% are singletons and the top ten take around 3.7%. The sequencing input was PBMCs or T cells enriched from blood (not recorded which). These receptors all come from a woman aged 30 to 39 with acute COVID-19.

This chain joins TRBV10-3 and TRBJ1-6, with unresolved D. The germline gives CDR1 ENHRY, CDR2 SYGVKD. The CDR3 consists of 15 residues. The ends were cut back, 4 bases at V and 1 base at J, with 8 bases in the middle. The CDR3 sequence: CAISADGSYNSPLHF. The DNA of the CDR3 is TGTGCCATCAGTGCAGACGGGTCCTATAATTCACCCCTCCACTTT.

This chain connects TRBV6-1 to TRBJ1-1; D not resolved. CDR1 and CDR2 (germline): MNHNS, SASEGT. This CDR3 is built from 13 residues. V was pared by 0 bases and J by 5 bases, with 7 bases between. The CDR3, as DNA: TGTGCCAGCAGTGAAGCGTCGTCGACTGAAGCTTTCTTT. Encoded protein: CASSEASSTEAFF.

This clone was detected once. The chain uses TRBV9 and TRBJ2-1, with 8 bases identical to TRBD1. J gave up 6 bases and V 3 bases, and 11 bases lay outside the gene matches. The CDR3 extends over 16 amino acids. Germline-derived CDR1 and CDR2 are SGDLS and YYNGEE. The CDR3, as DNA: TGTGCCAGCAGCGCCGAAGCCAGGGGGCTCGGCAATGAGCAGTTCTTC. The encoded protein is CASSAEARGLGNEQFF.

This clone was observed once. The gene calls are TRBV27 and TRBJ2-3; 9 nucleotides align to TRBD1. The CDR3 consists of 16 residues. Trimming at V came to 8 bases and at J to 3 bases, leaving 12 bases not matched to a gene. The germline gives CDR1 MNHEY, CDR2 SMNVEV (reference sequence). The CDR3: CASLSSGQGVTDTQYF. The CDR3 nucleotides are TGTGCCAGCCTCTCGTCGGGACAGGGTGTTACAGATACGCAGTATTTT.

J is TRBJ2-1 and V is TRBV18; perhaps TRBD1 as D (5 bases). Germline lookup yields CDR1 KGHSH and CDR2 LQKENI. The V and J ends lost 2 bases and 7 bases respectively, with 18 bases between them. The CDR3 contains 16 residues. The CDR3 DNA is TGTGCCAGCTCACCATCTAGGGGTTCTGGTGAGAATGAGCAGTTCTTC. Translated, it gives CASSPSRGSGENEQFF.

V is TRBV6-5 and J is TRBJ1-1; D gene uncertain. Trimming left V 5 bases short and J 6 bases short, with 7 bases between. Germline V gene sequence: CDR1 MNHEY, CDR2 SVGAGI. The CDR3 totals 11 residues. CDR3 coding DNA: TGTGCCAGCAGTACCGGGGCTGAAGCTTTCTTT. This translates into CASSTGAEAFF.

This chain connects TRBV9 to TRBJ2-3; TRBD2 aligns across 8 bases. J lost 1 base, V lost 0 bases, and 7 bases had no gene match. Germline V lookup: CDR1 SGDLS, CDR2 YYNGEE. This CDR3 contains 17 residues. The CDR3 bases are TGTGCCAGCAGCGTAGGGATAGCCGGGGGGGGCACAGATACGCAGTATTTT. Translating gives CASSVGIAGGGTDTQYF.

This sequence joins TRBV4-1 and TRBJ1-3; D gene unclear. The ends were cut back, 4 bases at V and 4 bases at J, with 20 bases in the middle. The CDR3 consists of 17 residues. Germline CDR1 reads MGHRA; CDR2 reads YSYEKL. CDR3 residues: CASSRKTREPRGNTIYF. For the CDR3, the DNA is TGCGCCAGCAGCCGAAAGACGAGGGAGCCACGAGGAAACACCATATATTTT.

The CDR3 sequence: CASSLWGQSGGYTF. CDR3 sequence (DNA): TGTGCCAGCAGCTTGTGGGGGCAGTCGGGTGGCTACACCTTC. The chain joins TRBV5-6 to TRBJ1-2, with a weak D call TRBD1 (6 bases). Per the germline V gene, CDR1 is SGHDT and CDR2 is YYEEEE. The CDR3 runs to 14 residues. The V and J ends lost 1 base and 7 bases respectively, with 14 bases between them. The whole variable domain, remainder taken from reference TRBV5-6 and TRBJ1-2, is DAGVTQSPTHLIKTRGQQVTLRCSPKSGHDTVSWYQQALGQGPQFIFQYYEEEERQRGNFPDRFSGHQFPNYSSELNVNALLLGDSALYLCASSLWGQSGGYTFGSGTRLTVV.

DNA of the CDR3: TGTGCCAGCAGCCGACTCGGGGTTACAGCGGGGGGCACCGGGGAGCTGTTTTTT. This gives the protein CASSRLGVTAGGTGELFF. The V and J genes are TRBV11-2 and TRBJ2-2, with TRBD2 matching over 9 bases. The CDR3 spans 18 residues. Germline lookup yields CDR1 SGHAT and CDR2 FQNNGV. The J segment lost 4 bases and the V segment lost 5 bases, leaving 14 bases of the junction unmatched.

The chain employs TRBV5-1 and TRBJ1-1; D unresolved. Trimming removed 0 bases from V and 5 bases from J, with 11 bases in between. The CDR3 consists of 14 residues. The germline V gene has CDR1 SGHRS and CDR2 YFSETQ. This CDR3 reads CASSLEGDYTEAFF. DNA for the CDR3: TGCGCCAGCAGCTTGGAAGGTGACTATACTGAAGCTTTCTTT.

The J gene is TRBJ2-3, the V gene TRBV7-7; 8 bases are shared with TRBD2. The CDR3 covers 15 residues. V shed 5 bases and J 2 bases; nucleotides not matched to a gene: 6. The germline CDR1 and CDR2 sequences are SSHAT and FNYEAQ (reference sequence). CDR3 sequence reads: CASSVARGVTDTQYF. The CDR3 DNA follows: TGTGCCAGCAGCGTCGCGCGGGGGGTCACAGATACGCAGTATTTT.

The rearrangement uses TRBV5-4 and TRBJ1-3, with 8 bases fitting TRBD1. The CDR3 covers 15 residues. The V gene end was trimmed by 3 bases and the J gene end by 4 bases; junction bases not matched to a gene: 6. The germline V gene has CDR1 SGHNT and CDR2 YYREEE (reference sequence). The CDR3 nucleotides are TGTGCCAGCAGCTCCGGACAGGGTTCAGGAAACACCATATATTTT. This sequence encodes CASSSGQGSGNTIYF.

V usage is TRBV5-1 and J usage is TRBJ2-1; 11 positions agree with TRBD2. There are 16 residues in the CDR3. V lost 1 base to trimming and J lost 5 bases; unmatched junction nucleotides: 5. Germline-derived CDR1 and CDR2 are SGHRS and YFSETQ. The CDR3 spells CASSLPKLAGDNEQFF. The CDR3, as DNA: TGCGCCAGCAGCTTGCCGAAACTAGCGGGGGACAATGAGCAGTTCTTC.

The chain couples TRBV19 to TRBJ1-2; 7 bases agree with TRBD1. This CDR3 spans 14 amino acids. Trimming removed 3 bases from V and 2 bases from J; junction bases left unmatched: 3. The germline gives CDR1 LNHDA, CDR2 SQIVND (reference sequence). CDR3 sequence: CASSIIQGNYGYTF. In DNA form, the CDR3 reads TGTGCCAGTAGTATTATACAGGGGAACTATGGCTACACCTTC.